Listed below are T cell receptor beta chains from one sample, sequenced in a study of a mutant IDH1 vaccine in newly diagnosed glioma. Generated by immunoSEQ multiplex PCR, the TCRdb table keeps only in-frame clones and is missing some. The table lists 120,000 or so clones, roughly 77% of them singletons. For these receptors, no antigen is known. The sequences come from PBMCs, collected from a glioma patient whose treatment included an IDH1 peptide vaccine. These receptors originate from a man in his forties with glioma. CDR3s include the opening cysteine and the closing phenylalanine or tryptophan. A D gene is named only where the DNA matches it firmly. Not every row has a clone size; where given, it reads once, few, many or a size class.

V gene	D gene	clone size	J gene	CDR3 DNA	CDR3 protein
TRBV5-6	TRBD1	-	TRBJ2-7	TGTGCCAGCAGCGAGGGGACAGGGCCAATCCCCTACGAGCAGTACTTC	CASSEGTGPIPYEQYF
TRBV5-1	TRBD1	-	TRBJ2-1	TGCGCCAGCAGCGAAAGACAGGGGGGGAATGAGCAGTTCTTC	CASSERQGGNEQFF
TRBV4-3	-	-	TRBJ2-5	TGCGCCAGCAGCCCTACAATCGAGGTTGGGGAGACCCAGTACTTC	CASSPTIEVGETQYF
TRBV4-3	-	-	TRBJ1-2	TGCGCCAGCAGCCAAGATCCGGGGGTTCCCTATGGCTACACCTTC	CASSQDPGVPYGYTF
TRBV12-5	-	once	TRBJ2-2	TGTGCTAGTGGTTCCATGGCGGGGGCCTACTTAAGCACCGGGGAGCTGTTTTTT	CASGSMAGAYLSTGELFF
TRBV7-2	-	-	TRBJ2-1	TGTGCCAGCAGCTCCGGGAGCTACAATGAGCAGTTCTTC	CASSSGSYNEQFF
TRBV6-5	-	-	TRBJ1-1	TGTGCCAGCAGTTATTATATTGAGGGCTCTGAAGCTTTCTTT	CASSYYIEGSEAFF
TRBV29-1	-	few	TRBJ2-3	TGCAGCGTTGTAAACAGGGGCACAGATACGCAGTATTTT	CSVVNRGTDTQYF
TRBV4-2	-	-	TRBJ2-1	TGTGCCAGCAGCCAAGACCCTGGGAATGAGCAGTTCTTC	CASSQDPGNEQFF
TRBV7-2	-	-	TRBJ1-5	TGTGCCAGCAGCTTGGTTGGGGGAATCAATCAGCCCCAGCATTTT	CASSLVGGINQPQHF
TRBV2	-	-	TRBJ2-5	TGTGCCAGCAGTGTTCAGGTACAAGAGACCCAGTACTTC	CASSVQVQETQYF
TRBV7-9	-	few	TRBJ2-1	TGTGCCAGCAGCTTGGAGACAGGAAGCTACAATGAGCAGTTCTTC	CASSLETGSYNEQFF
TRBV10-3	TRBD2	-	TRBJ2-7	TGTGCCATCACCCCGACTAGCGGAACCTACGAGCAGTACTTC	CAITPTSGTYEQYF
TRBV13	TRBD2	few	TRBJ2-7	TGTGCCAGCAGCTTACAACACCCTCTCACTAGCGGGAGGTCCTACGAGCAGTACTTC	CASSLQHPLTSGRSYEQYF
TRBV7-2	TRBD2	-	TRBJ2-7	TGTGCCAGCAGCAGTAGGACTAGCGGGCTATACGAGCAGTACTTC	CASSSRTSGLYEQYF
TRBV4-3	-	few	TRBJ2-1	TGCGCCAGCAGCCAATTCACCACAGGAGGCTCGGAGCAGTTCTTC	CASSQFTTGGSEQFF
TRBV7-2	-	-	TRBJ2-4	TGTGCCAGCAGCTTTTCCCTGGAACCCGACTACTTC	CASSFSLEPDYF
TRBV4-2	-	-	TRBJ2-2	TGTGCCAGCAGCCAAGTTGAAGGCGCCTCGAACACCGGGGAGCTGTTTTTT	CASSQVEGASNTGELFF
TRBV28	-	-	TRBJ2-5	TGTGCCAGCAGGTCCGTGGAGACCCAGTACTTC	CASRSVETQYF
TRBV6-5	-	-	TRBJ2-2	TGTGCCAGCACCGAGGGGGGCTTTAACACCGGGGAGCTGTTTTTT	CASTEGGFNTGELFF
TRBV4-3	-	-	TRBJ2-2	TGCGCCAGCAGCCAAGATTCGCCGGGCACCGGGGAGCTGTTTTTT	CASSQDSPGTGELFF
TRBV7-2	-	-	TRBJ1-4	TGTGCCAGCAGCTTAGGGTGGCGGGGGGTTCGAGAAAAACTGTTTTTT	CASSLGWRGVREKLFF
TRBV28	-	-	TRBJ2-1	TGTGCCAGCACTTCCGCGGGACAGCTCCAATCCTACAATGAGCAGTTCTTC	CASTSAGQLQSYNEQFF
TRBV7-2	-	-	TRBJ2-1	TGTGCCAGCAGCCCACCGGGGTTTGAGCAGTTCTTC	CASSPPGFEQFF